This entry is about one T cell receptor (beta chain). Its specificity is not known. The sample has other DNA sequences that encode this CDR3 too. The data were obtained in a study of shared clonotypes between healthy human individuals. Points from the study as a whole: Among donors, clonotype sharing was expected to be affected by sequencing depth. The study found about 4.6% of naive CD4 clonotypes shared across several donors.

V dropped 0 bases and J dropped 4 bases, with 8 bases sitting between them. This CDR3 has 14 amino acids. Germline CDR1 is SGHTA and CDR2 is FQGNSA. Donors had no recently reported acute infections or vaccinations and were HIV-negative. It was into CD45RA+ naive and CD45RA-negative memory subsets that the CD4+ cells were split. This table comes from immunoSEQ multiplex PCR, and its TCRdb copy is limited to in-frame clones, with some not included. Of over a million clones listed, around three quarters were seen once; the top ten hold 0.55% to 0.7%. The rearrangement joins TRBV7-2 to TRBJ2-3; a possible D gene is TRBD1 (5 bases). This sequence originates from a man younger than 35 in good health. Some clones in this sample may be carry-over from other donors' samples. The sequencing input was memory CD4+ T cells from PBMCs. Subset denoted: CD45RA-negative fraction. CDR3 protein: CASSLAGAADTQYF. The DNA for the CDR3 is TGTGCCAGCAGCTTAGCAGGGGCCGCAGATACGCAGTATTTT.